Here is one T cell receptor beta chain with its context. The data were taken from a study of cytomegalovirus exposure and HLA in healthy donors. A multiplex PCR was run with 60 Vbeta primers and 13 Jbeta primers. Clones were read by immunoSEQ multiplex PCR, and TCRdb kept only the in-frame ones, dropping some. This table holds about 190,000 clones, around 90% found once. V dropped 6 bases and J dropped 10 bases, with 18 bases sitting between them. From germline, CDR1 is SGHTA and CDR2 FQGNSA. The length of the CDR3 is 14 residues. The clonotype originates from a boy aged 2 to 10 in good health and CMV-seronegative. What was sequenced was PBMCs. The chain recombines TRBV7-2 with TRBJ2-2; tentative D call: TRBD1 (7 bases). For the CDR3, the DNA is TGTGCCAGCAGGACTAGGGGGCTGGGAGAGGAGCTGTTTTTT. Amino acid sequence: CASRTRGLGEELFF.